Listed below are T cell receptor beta chains from one sample, sequenced in a study of blood T cell repertoires in COVID-19. Data came from immunoSEQ multiplex PCR; TCRdb stores just in-frame clones and leaves some out. Of about 70,000 clones in the sample, approximately 77% were seen once. The sequenced sample consisted of peripheral blood. The receptors here all came from a woman between 65 and 79 years old with acute or convalescent COVID-19. CDR3s include the opening cysteine and the closing phenylalanine or tryptophan. The D gene is left open where the match is weak. Where a row states a size, it is once, few, many or the class of an expanded clone; other rows omit it.

clone_size: .
j_call: TRBJ1-2
v_call: TRBV28
d_call: .
cdr3_length: 12
cdr3_aa: CASNGQSYGYTF
cdr3_nt: TGTGCCAGCAATGGACAGAGCTATGGCTACACCTTC

clone_size: .
j_call: TRBJ2-5
v_call: TRBV9
d_call: .
cdr3_length: 13
cdr3_aa: CASSRSAGETQYF
cdr3_nt: TGTGCCAGCAGCAGGAGCGCGGGGGAGACCCAGTACTTC

clone_size: .
j_call: TRBJ1-3
v_call: TRBV4-1
d_call: .
cdr3_length: 15
cdr3_aa: CASSPGQLSGNTIYF
cdr3_nt: TGCGCCAGCAGCCCCGGACAGCTATCTGGAAACACCATATATTTT

clone_size: .
j_call: TRBJ2-2
v_call: TRBV19
d_call: TRBD1
cdr3_length: 15
cdr3_aa: CASSMATGSTGELFF
cdr3_nt: TGTGCCAGTAGTATGGCGACAGGGTCTACCGGGGAGCTGTTTTTT

clone_size: .
j_call: TRBJ1-1
v_call: TRBV30
d_call: .
cdr3_length: 14
cdr3_aa: CAWRDSSMNTEAFF
cdr3_nt: TGTGCCTGGAGGGACAGTAGCATGAACACTGAAGCTTTCTTT

clone_size: .
j_call: TRBJ1-5
v_call: TRBV30
d_call: TRBD1
cdr3_length: 19
cdr3_aa: CAGTMGQGTSGVSNQPQHF
cdr3_nt: TGTGCCGGAACAATGGGACAGGGAACCTCTGGTGTGAGCAATCAGCCCCAGCATTTT

clone_size: .
j_call: TRBJ2-7
v_call: TRBV29-1
d_call: TRBD1
cdr3_length: 13
cdr3_aa: CSVSTGEPYEQYF
cdr3_nt: TGCAGCGTTTCGACAGGGGAACCCTACGAGCAGTACTTC

clone_size: once
j_call: TRBJ2-7
v_call: TRBV10-3
d_call: TRBD2
cdr3_length: 13
cdr3_aa: CAITGGRENEQYF
cdr3_nt: TGTGCCATCACAGGTGGGCGGGAGAACGAGCAGTACTTC

clone_size: once
j_call: TRBJ2-7
v_call: TRBV23-1
d_call: .
cdr3_length: 14
cdr3_aa: CASSRNRFGNEQYF
cdr3_nt: TGCGCCAGCAGTCGGAACAGGTTCGGAAACGAGCAGTACTTC

clone_size: .
j_call: TRBJ2-1
v_call: TRBV19
d_call: TRBD2
cdr3_length: 13
cdr3_aa: CASSIGTSNEQFF
cdr3_nt: TGTGCCAGTAGTATCGGGACTAGCAATGAGCAGTTCTTC

clone_size: .
j_call: TRBJ2-7
v_call: TRBV6-5
d_call: .
cdr3_length: 13
cdr3_aa: CASSLGRVYEQYF
cdr3_nt: TGTGCCAGCAGTCTGGGCAGGGTCTACGAGCAGTACTTC

clone_size: .
j_call: TRBJ2-3
v_call: TRBV5-1
d_call: .
cdr3_length: 15
cdr3_aa: CASSLEGLFTDTQYF
cdr3_nt: TGCGCCAGCAGCTTGGAGGGACTTTTCACAGATACGCAGTATTTT

clone_size: .
j_call: TRBJ2-7
v_call: TRBV4-2
d_call: .
cdr3_length: 15
cdr3_aa: CASSQVWGASYEQYF
cdr3_nt: TGTGCCAGCAGCCAAGTGTGGGGCGCCTCCTACGAGCAGTACTTC

clone_size: .
j_call: TRBJ2-7
v_call: TRBV29-1
d_call: TRBD1
cdr3_length: 13
cdr3_aa: CSVSRTGDGEQYF
cdr3_nt: TGCAGCGTGTCCCGGACAGGGGACGGCGAGCAGTACTTC

clone_size: .
j_call: TRBJ2-3
v_call: TRBV14
d_call: TRBD2
cdr3_length: 17
cdr3_aa: CASSQDGTRFYGNTQYF
cdr3_nt: TGTGCCAGCAGCCAAGACGGGACTAGGTTCTACGGAAATACGCAGTATTTT

clone_size: .
j_call: TRBJ2-1
v_call: TRBV14
d_call: TRBD1
cdr3_length: 15
cdr3_aa: CASSQGSRQGDEQFF
cdr3_nt: TGTGCCAGCAGCCAAGGATCACGACAGGGGGATGAGCAGTTCTTC

clone_size: .
j_call: TRBJ1-5
v_call: TRBV18
d_call: TRBD1
cdr3_length: 14
cdr3_aa: CASSPTGENQPQHF
cdr3_nt: TGTGCCAGCTCACCTACAGGGGAGAATCAGCCCCAGCATTTT

clone_size: .
j_call: TRBJ2-7
v_call: TRBV9
d_call: .
cdr3_length: 13
cdr3_aa: CASSVSDSYEQYF
cdr3_nt: TGTGCCAGCAGCGTTAGTGACAGCTACGAGCAGTACTTC

clone_size: .
j_call: TRBJ1-5
v_call: TRBV11-2
d_call: .
cdr3_length: 17
cdr3_aa: CASSLGGAGYSNQPQHF
cdr3_nt: TGTGCCAGCAGCTTAGGGGGAGCCGGGTACAGCAATCAGCCCCAGCATTTT

clone_size: .
j_call: TRBJ1-4
v_call: TRBV12-3/TRBV12-4
d_call: .
cdr3_length: 13
cdr3_aa: CASSAGVNEKLFF
cdr3_nt: TGTGCCAGCAGCGCAGGGGTTAATGAAAAACTGTTTTTT

clone_size: .
j_call: TRBJ1-2
v_call: TRBV6-5
d_call: .
cdr3_length: 13
cdr3_aa: CASSSPGSYGYTF
cdr3_nt: TGTGCCAGCAGTTCGCCAGGGTCCTATGGCTACACCTTC

clone_size: .
j_call: TRBJ1-5
v_call: TRBV10-3
d_call: TRBD1
cdr3_length: 15
cdr3_aa: CAISLDRGSGQPQHF
cdr3_nt: TGTGCCATCAGCCTTGACAGGGGGTCGGGTCAGCCCCAGCATTTT

clone_size: .
j_call: TRBJ1-1
v_call: TRBV7-2
d_call: .
cdr3_length: 12
cdr3_aa: CASSQAPREAFF
cdr3_nt: TGTGCCAGCAGCCAGGCCCCTCGCGAAGCTTTCTTT

clone_size: .
j_call: TRBJ1-4
v_call: TRBV7-6
d_call: .
cdr3_length: 15
cdr3_aa: CASSTLRGEATKLFF
cdr3_nt: TGTGCCAGCAGCACTCTACGGGGTGAAGCCACAAAACTGTTTTTT

clone_size: .
j_call: TRBJ2-5
v_call: TRBV5-4
d_call: .
cdr3_length: 17
cdr3_aa: CASSLGGTGYMQETQYF
cdr3_nt: TGTGCCAGCAGCTTGGGGGGGACTGGATATATGCAAGAGACCCAGTACTTC

clone_size: once
j_call: TRBJ2-7
v_call: TRBV6-5
d_call: TRBD1
cdr3_length: 12
cdr3_aa: CASTRGQIEQYF
cdr3_nt: TGTGCCAGCACTAGGGGGCAAATCGAGCAGTACTTC

clone_size: .
j_call: TRBJ2-7
v_call: TRBV19
d_call: .
cdr3_length: 11
cdr3_aa: CASSNVNEQYF
cdr3_nt: TGTGCCAGTAGTAATGTAAACGAGCAGTACTTC

clone_size: .
j_call: TRBJ2-6
v_call: TRBV7-3
d_call: TRBD1
cdr3_length: 16
cdr3_aa: CASSYRQGSGANVLTF
cdr3_nt: TGTGCCAGCAGCTACAGACAGGGCTCTGGGGCCAACGTCCTGACTTTC